A selection of T cell receptor beta chains follows, all from one sample in a study of blood T cell repertoires in COVID-19. Libraries were prepared by immunoSEQ multiplex PCR; TCRdb keeps only in-frame clonotypes and omits some of them. The sample lists 200,000 to 250,000 clones; 88% were seen once. The specimen sequenced was peripheral blood. These receptors were collected from a man between 70 and 80 years old with acute or convalescent COVID-19. Each CDR3 is given with its conserved first and last residue. Each record gives: clone size, V gene, CDR3 protein. Only part of the rows carry a size: once, few, many, or a class if the clone is expanded.

NA | TRBV5-5 | CASRWALAGEETQYF
NA | TRBV19 | CASSGALAGFHEQYF
NA | TRBV7-3 | CASSPGVAGGTGELFF
NA | TRBV3-1/TRBV3-2 | CASSRRAGSETQYF
NA | TRBV7-2 | CASSLSFMYEQYF
NA | TRBV3-1/TRBV3-2 | CASSLRQANTEAFF
NA | TRBV7-8 | CASSDRTSGSYEQYF
NA | TRBV5-1 | CASCPTGEVGEQFF
NA | TRBV30 | CAWAPGQGVQNQPQHF
NA | TRBV7-3 | CASSLAGTQTYNEQFF
NA | TRBV28 | CASHPRGGSYGYTF
NA | TRBV28 | CASSLWTGTGGTDTQYF
NA | TRBV5-4 | CASSLGQPGELFF
once | TRBV2 | CASLDRVGGNQPQHF
once | TRBV19 | CASSMGLAGLDTQYF
NA | TRBV7-9 | CASSLVGKYEQYF
NA | TRBV5-1 | CASSFTGTGTSSYEQYF
NA | TRBV27 | CASRPWTGGNTEAFF
NA | TRBV5-1 | CASSQGQVYDEQYF
NA | TRBV5-5 | CASSAGTGVLRNQPQHF
once | TRBV7-2 | CASSIRASGRTEQFF
NA | TRBV5-1 | CASSLVGDYNSPLHF
NA | TRBV21-1 | CASSARLAVTDTQYF
NA | TRBV19 | CASRGQANSYEQYF
NA | TRBV3-1/TRBV3-2 | CASSPRTGGNTEAFF
once | TRBV7-2 | CASSPYRGSGNTIYF
NA | TRBV7-6 | CASSLFRQGRATEQFF
once | TRBV27 | CASRQQGAHEQYF
NA | TRBV5-1 | CASSFGLRGPIKETQYF
NA | TRBV4-1 | CASSQETASGTYSYEQYF
NA | TRBV19 | CASSIGTGKANTEAFF
few | TRBV7-2 | CASSQPTGVETQYF
NA | TRBV19 | CASSTIAGRGNNEQFF
NA | TRBV5-1 | CASSPEDSPLHF
NA | TRBV28 | CASSNRGNYGYTF
NA | TRBV25-1 | CASPCNQPQHF
NA | TRBV7-3 | CASSLRPGSYNEQFF
NA | TRBV6-5 | CASSRQGVMGNTIYF
few | TRBV18 | CASSPASQSNYGYTF
NA | TRBV5-6 | CASSQDTPRYGYTF
NA | TRBV7-8 | CASSLAPTTTGNTEAFF
NA | TRBV5-1 | CASRMAGDTGELFF